Listed here are 30 T cell receptor beta chains from one sample, sequenced in a study of Ad26.COV2.S vaccination and SARS-CoV-2 variants. The treatment was: some 20 received Ad26.COV2.S at low or high dose, single or two shots; about 5 received placebo; per-sample allocation not given. The study sampled participants on day 63 after the first vaccine or placebo injection. Profiling relied on immunoSEQ multiplex PCR, and the TCRdb table lists in-frame clones only, not all of them. This table has about 680,000 clones, 89% appearing once. The sequencing used peripheral blood, collected in a trial of Ad26.COV2.S vaccine versus placebo. Receptor source: a person aged 18-60 years who received the Ad26.COV2.S COVID-19 vaccine or a placebo.

V usage is TRBV7-8 and J usage is TRBJ2-2; tentatively, D is TRBD1 or TRBD2 (5 bases each). Trimming removed 5 bases at V and 5 bases at J, with 18 bases between. The germline V gene has CDR1 SGHVS and CDR2 FQNEAQ. This CDR3 comprises 16 residues. CDR3 in DNA: TGTGCCAGCAGCCCGGGACCCACCCGACGTACCGGGGAGCTGTTTTTT. The encoded protein is CASSPGPTRRTGELFF.

This sequence joins TRBV5-1 and TRBJ1-3; D perhaps matches TRBD1 (5 bases). Germline V lookup: CDR1 SGHRS, CDR2 YFSETQ. The V end was cut by 0 bases, the J end by 2 bases, with 15 bases between. The CDR3 runs to 17 residues. The chain's CDR3 is CASSLGTPSGTGNTIYF. CDR3 in DNA: TGCGCCAGCAGCTTGGGGACACCCTCTGGCACTGGAAACACCATATATTTT.

This rearrangement joins TRBV7-9 to TRBJ1-1; D ambiguous. Germline V CDR1 and CDR2: SEHNR, FQNEAQ (reference sequence). Trimming shortened V by 4 bases and J by 2 bases, and 8 bases separated the two germline ends. This CDR3 contains 13 residues. DNA of the CDR3: TGTGCCAGCAGCTATAGCTATAACACTGAAGCTTTCTTT. This translates into CASSYSYNTEAFF.

The chain couples TRBV30 to TRBJ2-7, with D perhaps TRBD1 or TRBD2 (5 bases each). Trimming shortened V by 3 bases and J by 3 bases, and 15 bases separated the two germline ends. This CDR3 has 14 amino acids. From germline, CDR1 is GTSNPN and CDR2 SVGIG (reference sequence). The CDR3 bases are TGTGCCTGGAGCCCTTGGGGGAGACGCTACGAGCAGTACTTC. It is translated as CAWSPWGRRYEQYF.

The chain recombines TRBV5-1 with TRBJ1-1; the match to TRBD1 covers 9 bases. Losses at the gene ends were 4 bases for V and 7 bases for J; bases not matched to a gene: 11. Germline V gene data show CDR1 as SGHRS and CDR2 as YFSETQ. The CDR3 is 15 residues long. For the CDR3, the DNA is TGCGCCAGCAGCGCTCCGGGACAGGGAATAGATGAAGCTTTCTTT. Its protein is CASSAPGQGIDEAFF.

The chain has TRBV6-5 and TRBJ2-3; 16 bases align to TRBD2. The CDR3 has 15 residues. The V gene's germline CDR1 is MNHEY and CDR2 SVGAGI. J was trimmed by 3 bases and V by 8 bases; bases with no gene match: 2. The CDR3 protein is CASGTSGGVTDTQYF. CDR3 coding DNA: TGTGCCAGCGGGACTAGCGGGGGGGTGACAGATACGCAGTATTTT.

J is TRBJ2-7 and V is TRBV5-4, with D maybe TRBD2 (5 bases). This CDR3 has 14 amino acids. The V gene lost 4 bases and the J gene lost 5 bases, with 16 bases spanning the gap. Looked up from germline, CDR1 is SGHNT and CDR2 is YYREEE (reference sequence). CDR3 sequence: CASSQDGGVDEQYF. Written as DNA, the CDR3 is TGTGCCAGCAGCCAGGACGGAGGCGTCGACGAGCAGTACTTC.

The chain employs TRBV7-3 and TRBJ2-1; 7 bases match TRBD2. Germline loops: CDR1 SGHTA, CDR2 FQGTGA. The CDR3 has 16 amino acids. V dropped 0 bases and J dropped 0; count of bases not matched to a gene: 2. The CDR3 DNA is TGTGCCAGCAGCTTAACTGGGGGGGACTCCTACAATGAGCAGTTCTTC. This gives the protein CASSLTGGDSYNEQFF.

The CDR3 protein is CASSLSLAGASSYNEQFF. CDR3 sequence (DNA): TGTGCCAGCAGCTTATCATTAGCGGGGGCCAGCTCCTACAATGAGCAGTTCTTC. The chain joins TRBV7-2 to TRBJ2-1; 9 nucleotides match TRBD2. The V gene's germline CDR1 is SGHTA and CDR2 FQGNSA. V lost 2 bases and J lost 0; bases outside the gene matches: 8. This CDR3 region has 18 residues.

The chain has TRBV27 and TRBJ2-7; TRBD1 matches at 7 bases. V shed 4 bases and J 1 base; nucleotides not matched to a gene: 10. CDR1 and CDR2 from the germline V gene are MNHEY and SMNVEV (reference sequence). The CDR3 totals 16 residues. In DNA form, the CDR3 reads TGTGCCAGCAGTTCTCCGTGGACAGGAGGATCCTACGAGCAGTACTTC. Translation gives CASSSPWTGGSYEQYF.

J is TRBJ2-7 and V is TRBV18; 8 bases align to TRBD1. This CDR3 region has 13 residues. The V and J ends lost 5 bases and 5 bases, in that order; junction bases with no gene match: 5. Germline loops: CDR1 KGHSH, CDR2 LQKENI. The chain's CDR3 is CASSTLDRDEQYF. CDR3 DNA: TGTGCCAGCTCAACCTTGGACAGGGACGAGCAGTACTTC. Filled out from reference TRBV18 and TRBJ2-7, the complete variable domain reads NAGVMQNPRHLVRRRGQEARLRCSPMKGHSHVYWYRQLPEEGLKFMVYLQKENIIDESGMPKERFSAEFPKEGPSILRIQQVVRGDSAAYFCASSTLDRDEQYFGPGTRLTVT.

The chain employs TRBV5-4 and TRBJ1-1, with 8 positions matching TRBD1. The V gene's germline CDR1 is SGHNT and CDR2 YYREEE (reference sequence). Trimming cost V 2 bases and J 0 bases; bases outside gene matches: 12. The CDR3 spans 18 residues. The CDR3 here is CASSFDRGLALLNTEAFF. The CDR3 bases are TGTGCCAGCAGCTTCGACAGGGGTCTGGCACTACTGAACACTGAAGCTTTCTTT.

This chain uses TRBV20-1 with TRBJ2-3; D not resolved. The CDR3 runs to 11 residues. Germline CDR1 and CDR2: DFQATT and SNEGSKA (reference sequence). Trimming cost V 8 bases and J 1 base, with 7 bases left between them. The CDR3 region is CSCGGTDTQYF. The CDR3 DNA reads TGCAGTTGTGGAGGCACAGATACGCAGTATTTT.

This clone came up once. This chain joins TRBV7-9 and TRBJ2-5; 7 bases map to TRBD1. Germline V gives CDR1 SEHNR, CDR2 FQNEAQ (reference sequence). The V gene end was trimmed by 1 base and the J gene end by 5 bases; junction bases not matched to a gene: 1. This CDR3 region has 13 residues. The CDR3 nucleotides read TGTGCCAGCAGCTTAGAACAGGGGGAGACCCAGTACTTC. This sequence encodes CASSLEQGETQYF. The whole variable domain, remainder taken from reference TRBV7-9 and TRBJ2-5, is DTGVSQNPRHKITKRGQNVTFRCDPISEHNRLYWYRQTLGQGPEFLTYFQNEAQLEKSRLLSDRFSAERPKGSFSTLEIQRTEQGDSAMYLCASSLEQGETQYFGPGTRLLVL.

This sequence joins TRBV2 and TRBJ1-5; TRBD1 is a possible D gene (5 bases). The germline V and J ends were trimmed by 8 bases and 7 bases, with 18 bases remaining between them. The CDR3 runs to 14 residues. Germline-derived CDR1 and CDR2 are SNHLY and FYNNEI. The CDR3 DNA reads as TGTGCCAGCGCTCCGGTAGGGGCTAGACAGCCCCAGCATTTT. Encoded protein: CASAPVGARQPQHF.

The chain recombines TRBV19 with TRBJ1-1; D uncertain. From germline, CDR1 is LNHDA and CDR2 SQIVND (reference sequence). With 6 bases removed from V and 0 bases from J, the gap between germline ends came to 5 bases. The CDR3 is 12 residues long. DNA for the CDR3: TGTGCCAGTAGGACATTGAACACTGAAGCTTTCTTT. It specifies CASRTLNTEAFF.

The V gene is TRBV6-2 or TRBV6-3, the J gene TRBJ2-7, with 7 positions matching TRBD1. The V gene's germline CDR1 is MNHEY and CDR2 SVGEGT. Losses at the gene ends were 0 bases for V and 3 bases for J; bases not matched to a gene: 11. The CDR3 totals 17 residues. The CDR3 coding sequence is TGTGCCAGCAGTTACTCGCCAGCTAACAGGGGCCTCTACGAGCAGTACTTC. Residues: CASSYSPANRGLYEQYF.

The chain carries TRBV19 and TRBJ1-5; possible D gene TRBD1, 5 bases. This CDR3 has 13 amino acids. Germline CDR1 reads LNHDA; CDR2 reads SQIVND (reference sequence). V gave up 8 bases and J gave up 2 bases, with 10 bases separating them. CDR3: CASVRDGNQPQHF. The CDR3 DNA follows: TGTGCCAGTGTCCGGGACGGCAATCAGCCCCAGCATTTT.

The chain is built from TRBV6-6 and TRBJ1-1; 9 bases fit TRBD1. Germline CDR1 MNHNY, CDR2 SVGAGI (reference sequence). V lost 5 bases to trimming and J lost 0 bases; unmatched junction nucleotides: 13. There are 18 residues in the CDR3. In nucleotides, the CDR3 is TGTGCCAGCAGTCCCACCTTGGGGACAGGGAACATGAACACTGAAGCTTTCTTT. Translating gives CASSPTLGTGNMNTEAFF.

This sequence joins TRBV30 and TRBJ2-3; 9 bases agree with TRBD2. V trimming: 1 base; J trimming: 5 bases; junction bases outside the gene matches: 13. The CDR3 loop spans 17 amino acids. CDR1 and CDR2 from the germline V gene are GTSNPN and SVGIG (reference sequence). The CDR3 DNA reads TGTGCCTGGAGTGCCCCCGGGGCTAGCGGGATGAGAGATACGCAGTATTTT. Amino acid sequence: CAWSAPGASGMRDTQYF.

The CDR3 reads CSVFHGTSDYSYNEQFF. The DNA of the CDR3 is TGCAGCGTTTTTCATGGGACTAGCGACTACTCCTACAATGAGCAGTTCTTC. The chain carries TRBV29-1 and TRBJ2-1, with 10 bases identical to TRBD2. This CDR3 comprises 17 residues. V gave up 5 bases and J gave up 0 bases; unmatched junction bases: 10. Germline values: CDR1 SQVTM, CDR2 ANQGSEA.

This clone was detected a few times. The chain has TRBV6-2 or TRBV6-3 and TRBJ2-3; D gene uncertain. This CDR3 has 12 amino acids. The V end was cut by 1 base, the J end by 6 bases, with 5 bases between. Germline lookup yields CDR1 MNHEY and CDR2 SVGEGT. CDR3 sequence: CASSYFRDTQYF. The CDR3 DNA follows: TGTGCCAGCAGTTACTTTCGGGATACGCAGTATTTT.

The rearrangement uses TRBV27 and TRBJ2-7; 7 bases line up with TRBD1. This CDR3 contains 13 residues. Germline loops: CDR1 MNHEY, CDR2 SMNVEV (reference sequence). V lost 7 bases to trimming and J lost 1 base; unmatched junction nucleotides: 4. CDR3 bases: TGTGCCAGCAATCGACAGGGTTCCTACGAGCAGTACTTC. It encodes CASNRQGSYEQYF.

This clone came up once. V gene TRBV5-1 combines with J gene TRBJ2-1; 10 positions match TRBD2. This CDR3 comprises 15 residues. In germline, CDR1 is SGHRS, CDR2 YFSETQ. V lost 4 bases, J lost 4 bases, and 5 bases stayed unmatched. CDR3 sequence reads: CASSEGTSVYNEQFF. CDR3 DNA sequence: TGCGCCAGCAGCGAAGGGACTAGCGTGTACAATGAGCAGTTCTTC.

V usage is TRBV6-5 and J usage is TRBJ2-3, with D possibly being TRBD1 (6 bases). The CDR3 is 14 amino acids. Trimming took off 8 bases at V and 5 bases at J, with 17 bases between the two ends. Germline assignment: CDR1 MNHEY and CDR2 SVGAGI. CDR3 nucleotides: TGTGCCAGCGAAAGGGGGTTCCAGGGAGATACGCAGTATTTT. Its protein product is CASERGFQGDTQYF.

This chain uses TRBV30 with TRBJ2-4; D is possibly TRBD1 (6 bases). Germline CDR1 and CDR2: GTSNPN and SVGIG (reference sequence). This CDR3 is built from 13 residues. V was shortened by 3 bases and J by 6 bases, with 12 bases between the two germline ends. Here the CDR3 DNA reads TGTGCCTGGAGCACAGGGAATGGAAACATTCAGTACTTC. Protein product: CAWSTGNGNIQYF.

The chain has TRBV6-5 and TRBJ2-5; 8 positions match TRBD1. CDR1 and CDR2 from the germline V gene are MNHEY and SVGAGI. This CDR3 spans 13 amino acids. Trimming at V came to 8 bases and at J to 2 bases, leaving 4 bases not matched to a gene. Written as DNA, the CDR3 is TGTGCCAGCGACAGGGGTTGGCAAGAGACCCAGTACTTC. Encoded protein: CASDRGWQETQYF.

This chain connects TRBV30 to TRBJ2-3, with 8 bases fitting TRBD1. V lost 4 bases to trimming and J lost 2 bases; unmatched junction nucleotides: 5. Germline assignment: CDR1 GTSNPN and CDR2 SVGIG (reference sequence). This CDR3 has 14 residues. CDR3 loop: CAWTPGGLTDTQYF. CDR3 nucleotide sequence: TGTGCCTGGACTCCAGGGGGCCTCACAGATACGCAGTATTTT.

The rearrangement links TRBV7-9 to TRBJ2-5; D is ambiguous. The CDR3 runs to 13 residues. Per germline, CDR1 SEHNR and CDR2 FQNEAQ (reference sequence). V was shortened by 5 bases and J by 7 bases, with 14 bases between the two germline ends. CDR3 nucleotide sequence: TGTGCCAGCAGCCCAGAGGCCCCAGGGACCCAGTACTTC. Its protein is CASSPEAPGTQYF.

CDR3 sequence reads: CASIGQGGTEAFF. The CDR3 DNA is TGTGCCAGCATCGGGCAGGGGGGCACTGAAGCTTTCTTT. The gene calls are TRBV7-9 and TRBJ1-1; TRBD1 agrees at 7 bases. The CDR3 length is 13 residues. Germline assignment: CDR1 SEHNR and CDR2 FQNEAQ (reference sequence). V gave up 7 bases and J gave up 4 bases; unmatched junction bases: 6.